This T cell receptor beta chain appears in the sequencing data of a study of beta chain features in type 1 diabetes. For the study at large: Taken together, all samples contributed nearly 110 million examined sorted cells.

A word on this clone: Its target is not known.

Study results and caveats: The study found that naive, central memory and Treg TCRB repertoires appeared more similar in patients than in healthy donors. Sequencing used cDNA, and cells with high TCR expression could therefore be over-represented. In all four CD4+ subsets, TCRB CDR3 length was significantly, moderately reduced in type 1 diabetes.

Germline lookup yields CDR1 MNHEY and CDR2 SVGAGI. There are 15 residues in the CDR3. J lost 2 bases, V lost 5 bases, and 5 bases had no gene match. CD45RO/CCR7/CD25/CD127/CD95/CD27 separated CD4+ naive, central memory, regulatory and stem cell-like memory cells by sorting. Expressed TCRB transcripts were sequenced, since all the RNA that had been isolated was reverse transcribed. The table came from immunoSEQ multiplex PCR; TCRdb's copy has only in-frame clones and leaves some out. The data show about 740,000 clones, over 10% seen once. The genes are TRBV6-5 and TRBJ2-2, with TRBD2 matching over 7 bases. The receptor comes from a man aged 18 to 29 with type 1 diabetes. The sample consisted of naive CD4+ T cells from blood. Here the CDR3 reads CASSGRGKNTGELFF. CDR3 bases: TGTGCCAGCAGTGGGCGGGGGAAAAACACCGGGGAGCTGTTTTTT.